This TCR beta chain came from a study of cytomegalovirus exposure and HLA in healthy donors. Broader study findings: Later analysis suggested links between common viral pathogens and several top significant clusters.

PCR employed 60 Vbeta and 13 Jbeta primers. As processed by the authors: An analysis that came later counted 80 million or so unique TCR beta chains, approximately 10 million shared. Libraries were prepared by immunoSEQ multiplex PCR; TCRdb keeps only in-frame clonotypes and omits some of them. For V, J and clone size, that table is used; D and trimming come from the DNA. The sample yields 150,000 or so clones, around 81% seen once. As for this clone: What it binds is not known.

The CDR3 runs 19 residues. J lost 11 bases, V lost 4 bases, and 22 bases had no gene match. Per the germline V gene, CDR1 is SGHRS and CDR2 is YFSETQ. The sequence was obtained from a woman between 40 and 50 years old in good health and CMV-seropositive. This chain joins TRBV5-1 and TRBJ2-1, with 12 bases that match TRBD1. Source material: PBMCs. Here the CDR3 reads CASSQGQGAGIGGSRQQFF. CDR3 nucleotides: TGCGCCAGCAGCCAGGGACAGGGGGCTGGAATAGGCGGGAGCAGACAGCAGTTCTTC.